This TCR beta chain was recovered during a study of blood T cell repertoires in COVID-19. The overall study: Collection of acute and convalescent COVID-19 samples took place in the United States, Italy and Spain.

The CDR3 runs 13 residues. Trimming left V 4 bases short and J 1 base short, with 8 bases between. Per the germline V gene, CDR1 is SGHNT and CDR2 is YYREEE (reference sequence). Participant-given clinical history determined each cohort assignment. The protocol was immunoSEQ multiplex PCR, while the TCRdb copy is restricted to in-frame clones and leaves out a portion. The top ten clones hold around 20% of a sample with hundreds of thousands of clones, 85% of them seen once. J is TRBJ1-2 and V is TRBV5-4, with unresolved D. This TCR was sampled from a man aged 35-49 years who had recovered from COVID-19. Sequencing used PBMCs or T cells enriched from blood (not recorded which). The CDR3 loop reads CASSPRSNYGYTF. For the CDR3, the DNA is TGTGCCAGCAGCCCCCGCAGTAACTATGGCTACACCTTC. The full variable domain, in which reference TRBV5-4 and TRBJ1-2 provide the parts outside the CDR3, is ETGVTQSPTHLIKTRGQQVTLRCSSQSGHNTVSWYQQALGQGPQFIFQYYREEENGRGNFPPRFSGLQFPNYSSELNVNALELDDSALYLCASSPRSNYGYTFGSGTRLTVV.